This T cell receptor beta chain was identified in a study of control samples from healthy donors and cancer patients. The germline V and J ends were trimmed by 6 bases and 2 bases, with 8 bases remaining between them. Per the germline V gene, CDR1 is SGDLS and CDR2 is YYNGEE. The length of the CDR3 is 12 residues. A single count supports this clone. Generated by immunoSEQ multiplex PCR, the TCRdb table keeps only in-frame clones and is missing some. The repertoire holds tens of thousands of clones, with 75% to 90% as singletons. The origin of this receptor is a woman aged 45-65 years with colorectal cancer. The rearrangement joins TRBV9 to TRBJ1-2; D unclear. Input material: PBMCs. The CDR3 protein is CASTRENYGYTF. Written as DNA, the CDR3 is TGTGCCAGCACACGGGAGAACTATGGCTACACCTTC.